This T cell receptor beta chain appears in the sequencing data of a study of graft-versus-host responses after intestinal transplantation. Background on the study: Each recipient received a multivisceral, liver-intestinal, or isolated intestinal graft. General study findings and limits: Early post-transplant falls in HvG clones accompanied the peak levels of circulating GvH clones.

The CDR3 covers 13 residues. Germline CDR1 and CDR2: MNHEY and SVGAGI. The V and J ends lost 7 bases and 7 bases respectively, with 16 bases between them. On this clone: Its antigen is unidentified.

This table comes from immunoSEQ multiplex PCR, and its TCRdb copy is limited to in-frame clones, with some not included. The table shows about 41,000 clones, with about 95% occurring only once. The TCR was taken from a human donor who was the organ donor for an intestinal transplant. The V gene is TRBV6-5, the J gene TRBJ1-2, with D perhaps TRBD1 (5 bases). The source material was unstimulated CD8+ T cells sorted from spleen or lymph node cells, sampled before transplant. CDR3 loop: CASTPAAGGGYTF. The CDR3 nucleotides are TGTGCCAGCACCCCGGCCGCCGGGGGTGGCTACACCTTC.